This T cell receptor (beta chain) was recovered during a study of early T cells in non-severe SARS-CoV-2 infection. Study summary: Sequencing of unsorted whole blood was done on bulk RNA, leaving chains unpaired. Overall study findings and caveats: Anti-spike CD8 specificities were favored by VDJdb matching, whose results missed private and CD4 specificities.

V lost 3 bases, J lost 5 bases, and 11 bases lay in between. The CDR3 extends over 14 amino acids. Concerning this clonotype: Its antigen is not identified.

Individual cDNA molecules each received unique molecular identifiers attached to them. TCRdb called the 5' RACE reads again in MiXCR, with one record for every CDR3 protein. The sample lists around 94,000 distinct CDR3 sequences, around 12% occurring once. This chain joins TRBV12-3 or TRBV12-4 and TRBJ2-1; D is possibly TRBD1 (5 bases). Sequenced sample: whole blood. The sequence was obtained from an adult who was a healthcare worker with PCR-confirmed SARS-CoV-2 infection or an uninfected control (not recorded which). DNA for the CDR3: TGTGCCAGCAGTTTCACCCTGACAGACAATGAGCAGTTCTTC. As protein: CASSFTLTDNEQFF.